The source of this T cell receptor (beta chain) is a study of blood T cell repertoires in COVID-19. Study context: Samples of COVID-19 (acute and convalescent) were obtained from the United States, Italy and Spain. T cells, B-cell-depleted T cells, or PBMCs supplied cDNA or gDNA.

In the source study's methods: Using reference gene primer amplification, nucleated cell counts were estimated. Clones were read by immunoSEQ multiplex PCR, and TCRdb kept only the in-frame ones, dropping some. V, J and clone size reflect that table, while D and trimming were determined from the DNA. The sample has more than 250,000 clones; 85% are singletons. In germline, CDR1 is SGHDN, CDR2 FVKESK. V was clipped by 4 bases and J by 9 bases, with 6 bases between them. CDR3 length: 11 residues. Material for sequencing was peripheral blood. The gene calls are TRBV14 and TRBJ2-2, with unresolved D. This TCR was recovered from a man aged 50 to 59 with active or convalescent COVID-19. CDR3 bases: TGTGCCAGCAGCCGCGCCCGGGAGCTGTTTTTT. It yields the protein CASSRARELFF.